Listed here is a single TCR beta chain. This specimen comes from a study of blood T cell repertoires in COVID-19. Study information: The study drew acute and convalescent COVID-19 samples from the United States, Italy and Spain.

The V end was cut by 3 bases, the J end by 5 bases, with 16 bases between. CDR3 length: 15 residues. Germline CDR1 MDHEN, CDR2 SYDVKM. Participants' reported clinical history set cohort assignment. Assay: immunoSEQ multiplex PCR; the TCRdb copy retains only in-frame clones and omits some. The sample consists of about 210,000 clones, approximately 81% of them appearing once. The V call is TRBV28, the J call TRBJ1-2, with no clear D. This clonotype was obtained from a woman in her forties or fifties with acute COVID-19. Sequencing was carried out using PBMCs or T cells enriched from blood (not recorded which). This CDR3 is CASSFGRPAPYGYTF. Written as DNA, the CDR3 is TGTGCCAGCAGTTTTGGGAGGCCGGCTCCGTATGGCTACACCTTC.